A single sample is the source of the 18 T cell receptor beta chains below, sequenced in a study of radiotherapy plus CTLA-4 blockade in lung cancer (dated by TCRdb to between 2018 and 2020). Libraries were built with the immunoSEQ multiplex PCR assay. TCRdb stores this immuneACCESS table with in-frame sequences only. Part of the clones is absent; in the studies checked, under half of the shortfall reflects unresolved V genes, and no reason is known for the rest. The sample includes about 87,000 clones, with more than 75% observed a single time. The top ten clones comprise 16% of the sample. The source material was peripheral blood, sampled from a patient treated with radiotherapy plus ipilimumab. The receptors stem from a human donor with non-small cell lung cancer that progressed on radiotherapy plus ipilimumab.

V gene TRBV4-3 combines with J gene TRBJ2-5, with 10 bases aligning to TRBD2. From germline, CDR1 is LGHNA and CDR2 YSLEER. The J segment lost 2 bases and the V segment lost 4 bases, leaving 4 bases of the junction unmatched. The CDR3 length is 15 residues. This chain's CDR3 is CASSPRTSGQETQYF. CDR3 DNA: TGCGCCAGCAGCCCAAGGACTAGCGGACAAGAGACCCAGTACTTC.

The chain uses TRBV5-1 and TRBJ2-5; D possibly matches TRBD1 or TRBD2 (5 bases each). The CDR3 extends over 14 amino acids. The germline CDR1 and CDR2 sequences are SGHRS and YFSETQ. V lost 0 bases, J lost 5 bases, and 11 bases lay in between. This chain's CDR3 is CASSLVEGRETQYF. For the CDR3, the DNA is TGCGCCAGCAGCTTGGTAGAGGGACGCGAGACCCAGTACTTC. Combining the CDR3 with reference TRBV5-1 and TRBJ2-5 gives the whole variable domain KAGVTQTPRYLIKTRGQQVTLSCSPISGHRSVSWYQQTPGQGLQFLFEYFSETQRNKGNFPGRFSGRQFSNSRSEMNVSTLELGDSALYLCASSLVEGRETQYFGPGTRLLVL.

V gene TRBV7-9 combines with J gene TRBJ1-4; 8 positions agree with TRBD1. This CDR3 region has 14 residues. Germline lookup yields CDR1 SEHNR and CDR2 FQNEAQ (reference sequence). Trimming removed 5 bases from V and 4 bases from J; junction bases left unmatched: 3. CDR3 nucleotides: TGTGCCAGCAGCCAGGACAGGGATAATGAAAAACTGTTTTTT. It encodes CASSQDRDNEKLFF. The whole variable domain, remainder taken from reference TRBV7-9 and TRBJ1-4, is DTGVSQNPRHKITKRGQNVTFRCDPISEHNRLYWYRQTLGQGPEFLTYFQNEAQLEKSRLLSDRFSAERPKGSFSTLEIQRTEQGDSAMYLCASSQDRDNEKLFFGSGTQLSVL.

The rearrangement uses TRBV9 and TRBJ2-7; D gene unclear. CDR1 SGDLS and CDR2 YYNGEE come from the germline V gene. V lost 0 bases and J lost 7, with 17 bases in between. The CDR3 totals 15 residues. CDR3 in amino acids: CASSVAGDPSGEQYF. The CDR3 DNA reads as TGTGCCAGCAGCGTAGCGGGTGACCCATCTGGGGAGCAGTACTTC.

For this clone: This sample includes further DNA sequences coding for the same CDR3. The V call is TRBV7-6, the J call TRBJ2-7; 7 bases match TRBD2. This CDR3 comprises 14 residues. V lost 3 bases to trimming and J lost 4 bases; unmatched junction nucleotides: 6. Germline CDR1 is SGHVS and CDR2 is FNYEAQ. CDR3 residues: CASSFAGEGYEQYF. The CDR3 nucleotides are TGTGCCAGCAGCTTTGCGGGAGAGGGGTACGAGCAGTACTTC.

The chain recombines TRBV7-7 with TRBJ2-5; 10 bases match TRBD1. The CDR3 contains 15 residues. V lost 5 bases and J lost 5; bases outside the gene matches: 8. CDR1 SSHAT and CDR2 FNYEAQ come from the germline V gene (reference sequence). For the CDR3, the DNA is TGTGCCAGCAGCCCCCGGGACAGGGGAGGGGAGACCCAGTACTTC. Translated, it gives CASSPRDRGGETQYF.

The rearrangement links TRBV5-1 to TRBJ1-2; tentative D call: TRBD1 (6 bases). The CDR3 consists of 16 residues. Germline CDR1 reads SGHRS; CDR2 reads YFSETQ. The V end lost 4 bases, the J end lost 1 base, and 17 bases lay between the germline ends. The CDR3 sequence is CASSDAGTLGNYGYTF. The CDR3 DNA reads as TGCGCCAGCAGCGACGCTGGGACACTGGGTAACTATGGCTACACCTTC.

The genes are TRBV2 and TRBJ1-2; a weak D match, TRBD1 (5 bases). The length of the CDR3 is 12 residues. CDR1 and CDR2 (germline): SNHLY, FYNNEI. V shed 3 bases and J shed 14 bases, with 16 bases lying between them. CDR3 sequence: CASSDGVLGGTF. CDR3 DNA: TGTGCCAGCAGTGATGGCGTGTTGGGGGGGACCTTC. The entire variable domain, with the rest obtained from reference TRBV2 and TRBJ1-2, is as follows: EPEVTQTPSHQVTQMGQEVILRCVPISNHLYFYWYRQILGQKVEFLVSFYNNEISEKSEIFDDQFSVERPDGSNFTLKIRSTKLEDSAMYFCASSDGVLGGTFGSGTRLTVV.

The chain carries TRBV5-5 and TRBJ1-5, with D perhaps matching TRBD1 (5 bases). CDR1 is SGHKS, CDR2 YYEKEE, per germline (reference sequence). V lost 1 base, J lost 7 bases, and 9 bases lay in between. There are 13 residues in the CDR3. CDR3 sequence: CASSLIWDQPQHF. Written as DNA, the CDR3 is TGTGCCAGCAGCTTGATATGGGACCAGCCCCAGCATTTT.

The CDR3, as DNA: TGCGCCAGCAGCCCCGGCGGATGGGCCCTCTATAATTCACCCCTCCACTTT. Its translation: CASSPGGWALYNSPLHF. The rearrangement uses TRBV4-1 and TRBJ1-6; D is unclear. Between the trimmed V and J ends, which lost 4 bases and 3 bases, there was a span of 16 bases. The CDR3 has 17 amino acids. Per germline, CDR1 MGHRA and CDR2 YSYEKL.

This chain uses TRBV6-5 with TRBJ1-1; TRBD1 agrees at 7 bases. Germline V gene sequence: CDR1 MNHEY, CDR2 SVGAGI. This CDR3 comprises 16 residues. J gave up 1 base and V 2 bases, and 7 bases lay outside the gene matches. The CDR3 region has the DNA TGTGCCAGCAGTTACGCCATGACAGGGCAGAACACTGAAGCTTTCTTT. It translates to CASSYAMTGQNTEAFF.

The chain recombines TRBV2 with TRBJ2-3; no definite D call. CDR3 length: 11 residues. Germline V gene lookup returns CDR1 SNHLY and CDR2 FYNNEI. With 3 bases removed from V and 5 bases from J, the gap between germline ends came to 3 bases. The DNA for the CDR3 is TGTGCCAGCAGTGATGGAGATACGCAGTATTTT. Translation gives CASSDGDTQYF.

DNA of the CDR3: TGCAGCGTCCGGCGGCAGGCGGGGGCCATGAACACTGAAGCTTTCTTT. It translates to CSVRRQAGAMNTEAFF. The chain couples TRBV29-1 to TRBJ1-1; perhaps TRBD1 as D (6 bases). Germline V gene lookup returns CDR1 SQVTM and CDR2 ANQGSEA. This CDR3 is built from 16 residues. Trimming pared 6 bases from V and 0 bases from J, leaving 20 bases between. Supplemented by reference TRBV29-1 and TRBJ1-1, the full variable domain reads SAVISQKPSRDICQRGTSLTIQCQVDSQVTMMFWYRQQPGQSLTLIATANQGSEATYESGFVIDKFPISRPNLTFSTLTVSNMSPEDSSIYLCSVRRQAGAMNTEAFFGQGTRLTVV.

The chain is built from TRBV4-3 and TRBJ1-3, with a possible D match to TRBD1 (5 bases). V lost 0 bases and J lost 0, with 12 bases in between. The germline V gene has CDR1 LGHNA and CDR2 YSLEER. The CDR3 covers 17 residues. CDR3 in amino acids: CASSQDLQVLSGNTIYF. For the CDR3, the DNA is TGCGCCAGCAGCCAAGATCTACAGGTACTCTCTGGAAACACCATATATTTT.

J is TRBJ2-3 and V is TRBV6-4, with a weak D call TRBD1 (6 bases). V lost 4 bases to trimming and J lost 2 bases, with 13 bases between them. Germline-derived CDR1 and CDR2 are MRHNA and SNTAGT. The CDR3 extends over 15 amino acids. The CDR3: CASSVGTSDTDTQYF. The CDR3 DNA reads TGTGCCAGCAGTGTCGGGACATCCGACACAGATACGCAGTATTTT.

CDR3 sequence (DNA): TGTGCCAGCAGCCCCGGGAGGGATAAAGAGACCCAGTACTTC. It specifies CASSPGRDKETQYF. The chain is built from TRBV7-9 and TRBJ2-5, with TRBD2 matching 8 bases. Looked up from germline, CDR1 is SEHNR and CDR2 is FQNEAQ (reference sequence). The CDR3 is 14 residues long. The V and J ends lost 5 bases and 3 bases, in that order; junction bases with no gene match: 5.

The rearrangement joins TRBV5-1 to TRBJ2-5; 7 bases are shared with TRBD2. The CDR3 spans 13 residues. V was clipped by 3 bases and J by 3 bases; unmatched bases: 2. Germline CDR1 is SGHRS and CDR2 is YFSETQ. CDR3: CASSSGLEETQYF. CDR3 nucleotides: TGCGCCAGCAGCTCAGGACTAGAAGAGACCCAGTACTTC.

V gene TRBV9 combines with J gene TRBJ2-5; no firm D call. The length of the CDR3 is 14 residues. V lost 0 bases to trimming and J lost 1 base, with 7 bases between them. Germline loops: CDR1 SGDLS, CDR2 YYNGEE. CDR3 sequence (DNA): TGTGCCAGCAGCGTAGACCCTAGCCAAGAGACCCAGTACTTC. Translating it yields CASSVDPSQETQYF.